The clone carrying this T cell receptor (beta chain) was detected a few times. Original processing methods: Scientists estimated how many nucleated cells there were by amplifying reference gene primers. Measured with immunoSEQ multiplex PCR; TCRdb has only the in-frame clones, and not every one. That table is the source of V, J and clone size, and D and trimming were worked out from the DNA. The data contain some 69,000 clones, 75% to 85% of them singletons. This record comes from a study of blood T cell repertoires in COVID-19. Study summary: Acute and convalescent COVID-19 samples came from the United States, Italy and Spain. The analysed material was cDNA or gDNA that came from T cells, B-cell-depleted T cells, or PBMCs.

The sample comprised peripheral blood. This receptor was obtained from a human donor in a cohort sampled during active COVID-19.

The CDR3 DNA is TGTGCCAGCACCGGGCGGGGCACCGGGGAGCTGTTTTTT. It encodes CASTGRGTGELFF. The V call is TRBV7-9, the J call TRBJ2-2, with D tentatively TRBD2 (6 bases). CDR1 and CDR2 (germline): SEHNR, FQNEAQ (reference sequence). The V and J ends lost 7 bases and 4 bases respectively, with 10 bases between them. The CDR3 extends over 13 amino acids.